These T cell receptor beta chains were read from a single sample in a study of shared clonotypes between healthy human individuals. Some clones are missing from TCRdb's copy, which holds only in-frame ones; the method was immunoSEQ multiplex PCR. Of 600,000 to 750,000 clones listed, approximately 79% are singletons. Input material: memory CD4+ T cells sorted from blood. The receptors come from a woman in her thirties in good health. Each CDR3 is given with its conserved first and last residue. The order of the fields is V gene, clone size, CDR3 length, J gene, D gene, CDR3 DNA, CDR3 protein. A D gene is named only where the DNA matches it firmly. Clone size appears in some rows only: once, few, many, or a class for an expanded clone.

>TRBV2|few|14|TRBJ1-5|.
TGTGCCAGCGGCAGACGGAGGGGCGATCAGCCCCAGCATTTT
CASGRRRGDQPQHF
>TRBV19|once|15|TRBJ2-2|.
TGTGCCAGTAGTACCGGGACCTTGAACACCGGGGAGCTGTTTTTT
CASSTGTLNTGELFF
>TRBV14|.|15|TRBJ2-7|.
TGTGCCAGCAGCCAAGAAAACACTGTTATCTACGAGCAGTACTTC
CASSQENTVIYEQYF
>TRBV6-1|.|14|TRBJ1-2|.
TGTGCCAGCAGTGACGCCGCCGGGGCCGATGGCTACACCTTC
CASSDAAGADGYTF
>TRBV7-6|many|13|TRBJ1-1|.
TGTGCCAGCAGCTTAGCAAATGGGGGTGAAGCTTTCTTT
CASSLANGGEAFF
>TRBV10-2|.|13|TRBJ1-4|.
TGCGCCAGCAGTGGTCAGCTTAATGAAAAACTGTTTTTT
CASSGQLNEKLFF
>TRBV5-1|.|16|TRBJ2-7|TRBD2
TGCGCCAGCAAACGGGAGGCTAGCGGGTATTCCTACGAGCAGTACTTC
CASKREASGYSYEQYF
>TRBV5-1|many|16|TRBJ1-1|.
TGCGCCAGCAGTTACGGGGGACGAAGGGGTGGCACTGAAGCTTTCTTT
CASSYGGRRGGTEAFF
>TRBV19|once|15|TRBJ1-2|TRBD1
TGTGCCAGTAGTACGGGGACAGGGAAAGGTGATGGCTACACCTTC
CASSTGTGKGDGYTF
>TRBV11-2|once|14|TRBJ1-5|.
TGTGCCAGCAGCTTAGGGCAGAACAATCAGCCCCAGCATTTT
CASSLGQNNQPQHF
>TRBV28|once|15|TRBJ1-5|TRBD1
TGTGCCAGCAGTTTATTGACAGGGGGCGATCAGCCCCAGCATTTT
CASSLLTGGDQPQHF
>TRBV5-6|.|16|TRBJ2-2|.
TGTGCCAGCAGCTTGATGGCTAGTATGCTACCCGGGGAGCTGTTTTTT
CASSLMASMLPGELFF
>TRBV6-6|.|15|TRBJ2-6|.
TGTGCCAGCAGTCCGAGAGAATCTGGGGCCAACGTCCTGACTTTC
CASSPRESGANVLTF
>TRBV19|.|15|TRBJ2-1|TRBD2
TGTGCCAGTAGTATCGTCACTAGCGGGAGAGTTGAGCAGTTCTTC
CASSIVTSGRVEQFF
>TRBV7-9|.|14|TRBJ1-4|.
TGTGCCAGCAGCTTAGATGAATCTAATGAAAAACTGTTTTTT
CASSLDESNEKLFF
>TRBV30|few|15|TRBJ2-5|TRBD2
TGTGCCTGGAGGCGGGCTAGCGGGGGCCAAGAGACCCAGTACTTC
CAWRRASGGQETQYF
>TRBV6-6|.|15|TRBJ2-7|TRBD2
TGTGCCAGCAGTTCACTAGCGGAGGGTGACTACGAGCAGTACTTC
CASSSLAEGDYEQYF
>TRBV28|.|17|TRBJ2-7|.
TGTGCCAGCAGTCCAAACCGGTGGACAGATACCTCCTACGAGCAGTACTTC
CASSPNRWTDTSYEQYF
>TRBV29-1|.|13|TRBJ2-7|TRBD1
TGCAGCGTTGAGGACAGGGGGGGCTCCGAGCAGTACTTC
CSVEDRGGSEQYF
>TRBV11-2|.|16|TRBJ2-5|.
TGTGCCAGCAGCCCCCCTTGGGGAAGGATCGAGGAGACCCAGTACTTC
CASSPPWGRIEETQYF
>TRBV15|.|13|TRBJ1-3|.
TGTGCCACCAGCAGAGGAGATATGAACACCATATATTTT
CATSRGDMNTIYF
>TRBV7-9|.|15|TRBJ2-7|.
TGTGCCAGCACTTCAGGTGGTGGGAGGGGGTACGAGCAGTACTTC
CASTSGGGRGYEQYF
>TRBV27|.|15|TRBJ2-7|TRBD2
TGTGCCAGCTCCCCTATGGCGGGAGGATCCTACGAGCAGTACTTC
CASSPMAGGSYEQYF
>TRBV10-1|.|13|TRBJ2-5|.
TGCGCCAGCAGTCGGGGGAGTCAAGAGACCCAGTACTTC
CASSRGSQETQYF
>TRBV5-4|few|13|TRBJ1-1|.
TGTGCCAGCAGCTTGGGAGGGAACACTGAAGCTTTCTTT
CASSLGGNTEAFF
>TRBV15|.|18|TRBJ2-6|TRBD1
TGTGCCACCAGCACGGGACAGGGGTACATCTCTGGGGCCAACGTCCTGACTTTC
CATSTGQGYISGANVLTF
>TRBV30|.|11|TRBJ2-1|.
TGTGCCTGGAGTCAAGCCCATGAGCAGTTCTTC
CAWSQAHEQFF
>TRBV5-1|.|18|TRBJ1-1|.
TGCGCCAGCAGCCCTGGAAGGACGTCGGGCCCCTTGAACACTGAAGCTTTCTTT
CASSPGRTSGPLNTEAFF
>TRBV28|.|15|TRBJ2-7|.
TGTGCCAGCAGCCCCGGGACATCATACCCCTACGAGCAGTACTTC
CASSPGTSYPYEQYF
>TRBV27|.|13|TRBJ1-1|.
TGTGCCAGCAGTCCCTACAGGGACACTGAAGCTTTCTTT
CASSPYRDTEAFF